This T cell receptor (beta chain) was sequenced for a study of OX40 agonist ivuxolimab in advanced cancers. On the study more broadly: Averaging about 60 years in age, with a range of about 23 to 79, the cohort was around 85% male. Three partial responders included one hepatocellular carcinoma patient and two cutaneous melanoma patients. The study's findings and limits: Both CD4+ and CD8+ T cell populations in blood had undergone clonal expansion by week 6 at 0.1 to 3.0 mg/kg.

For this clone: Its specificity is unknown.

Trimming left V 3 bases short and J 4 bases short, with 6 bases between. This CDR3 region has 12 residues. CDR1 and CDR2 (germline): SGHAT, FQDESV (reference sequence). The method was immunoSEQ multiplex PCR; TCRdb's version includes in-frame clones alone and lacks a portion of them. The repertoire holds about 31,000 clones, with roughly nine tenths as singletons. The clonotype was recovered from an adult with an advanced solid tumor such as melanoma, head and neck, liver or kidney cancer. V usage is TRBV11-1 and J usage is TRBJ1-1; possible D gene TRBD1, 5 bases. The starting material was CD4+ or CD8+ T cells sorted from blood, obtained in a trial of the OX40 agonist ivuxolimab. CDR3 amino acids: CASSLGVTEAFF. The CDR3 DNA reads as TGTGCCAGCAGCTTGGGGGTCACTGAAGCTTTCTTT.